The present T cell receptor (beta chain) was sequenced within a study of cytomegalovirus exposure and HLA in healthy donors. Worth noting for this clone: Antigen unknown.

The study sampled nominally healthy donors, though unrecorded immune exposures were likely. Study-wide results and caveats: For presence/absence analyses, sequencing depth was assumed to be roughly uniform across donors. The study put 150 or so TCR beta chains on its list as cytomegalovirus-associated.

The CDR3 spans 17 residues. Germline V lookup: CDR1 SGHRS, CDR2 YFSETQ. Germline trimming cut 4 bases from V and 1 base from J; bases unmatched to any gene: 5. With 60 Vbeta and 13 Jbeta primers, the PCR was carried out. The table came from immunoSEQ multiplex PCR; TCRdb's copy has only in-frame clones and leaves some out. The table has about 110,000 clones, about two thirds seen once; the top ten hold 0.65% to 0.85%. The source is a boy aged 10-17 years in good health and CMV-seronegative. The material sequenced was PBMCs. V is TRBV5-1 and J is TRBJ2-5; 15 bases align to TRBD2. The CDR3 bases are TGCGCCAGCAGCCCGGGACTAGCGGGAGGCTCCCAAGAGACCCAGTACTTC. This encodes CASSPGLAGGSQETQYF.